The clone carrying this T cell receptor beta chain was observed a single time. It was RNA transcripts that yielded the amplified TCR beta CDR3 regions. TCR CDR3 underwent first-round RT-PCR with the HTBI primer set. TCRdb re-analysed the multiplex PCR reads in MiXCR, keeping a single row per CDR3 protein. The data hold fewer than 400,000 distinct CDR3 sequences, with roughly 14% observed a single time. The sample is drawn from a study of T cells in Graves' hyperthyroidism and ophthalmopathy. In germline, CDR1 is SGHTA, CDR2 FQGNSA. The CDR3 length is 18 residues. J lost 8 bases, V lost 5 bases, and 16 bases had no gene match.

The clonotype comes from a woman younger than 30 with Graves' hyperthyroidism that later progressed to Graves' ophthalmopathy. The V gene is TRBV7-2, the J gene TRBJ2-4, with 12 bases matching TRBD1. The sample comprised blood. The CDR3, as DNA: TGTGCCAGCAGCCCCAGCCCCGGGACAGGGGGCGCTAGGGACATTCAGTACTTC. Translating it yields CASSPSPGTGGARDIQYF. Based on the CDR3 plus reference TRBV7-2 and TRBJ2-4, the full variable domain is GAGVSQSPSNKVTEKGKDVELRCDPISGHTALYWYRQSLGQGLEFLIYFQGNSAPDKSGLPSDRFSAERTGGSVSTLTIQRTQQEDSAVYLCASSPSPGTGGARDIQYFGAGTRLSVL.